Described below is a single T cell receptor (beta chain) sequence and its context. This clonotype was observed a handful of times. It lacks a known antigen. Within one base of it there is no much larger clone, and no base qualities were kept. The record originates from a study of vaccination and CD4 T cells after COVID-19 (dated by TCRdb to 2021 to 2024). With regard to the full study: SARS-CoV-2 positivity had been established in the convalescent patients by nasal swab PCR, and mild disease was recorded in several of these patients and severe disease in one. Culture stimuli were overlapping spike peptide pools from SARS-CoV-2 and from the common cold coronaviruses HCoV-NL63, HCoV-OC43 and HCoV-229E. Two doses of either the Pfizer-BioNTech BNT162b2 vaccine (n=8) or the Moderna mRNA-1273 vaccine (n=2) were administered to participants. Control cultures used a CEFX viral epitope pool as positive control, an HIV-1 Nef peptide pool as negative control, or no peptide. Post-COVID blood samples were collected from convalescent patients a median of around 100 days after diagnosis, with a range of about 30 to 161 days. Post-vaccine blood samples were collected a median of about 72 days after the second vaccine dose, ranging from about 13 to 241 days. Six males and four females were included in the convalescent cohort, with two Hispanic individuals, seven Caucasians, two Asians and one multiracial person represented. In 10 COVID-19 convalescent patients and a few infection-naive healthy vaccine recipients, researchers compared the spike-specific CD4+ TCR repertoire from before mRNA vaccination with the repertoire from after.

Libraries were built with PCR. TCR sequencing of DNA from cultured CD4+ T cells used the Oncomine TCR Beta short-read assay at the Johns Hopkins FTIC core. The QIAamp micro DNA kit was used to extract genomic DNA from the cultured CD4+ T cells. Oncomine TCR Beta libraries from cultured CD4+ T cells were pooled with unique dual indexes and sequenced on an Illumina iSeq 100. The authors' pipeline ran thus. Non-productive sequences were filtered out, and CDR3s that did not start with C, did not end with F or W, or were shorter than 7 amino acids were discarded. Antigen-specific clonotypes were identified with the MANAFEST web application by comparing peptide-stimulated wells with reference and other culture wells. Positive clones required FDR below 0.05, an odds ratio above 5, and productive frequency above 0.1% in at least two of three replicate wells. Clonotypes that were significantly expanded in both SARS-CoV-2 spike wells and at least one common cold coronavirus spike condition were defined as cross-reactive. Using R version 3.6.1, CDR3 homology was evaluated through Levenshtein distances (stringdist) along with unrooted phylogenetic trees (ape). In-frame beta chains were kept once TCRdb had trimmed the public reads at Q25 with fastp and called clones with MiXCR. One record per CDR3 amino acid sequence lists the most common genes and DNA. Clone size and V and J calls follow TCRdb, not the original study. The sample data list approximately 21,000 distinct CDR3 sequences, and under 70% of these were observed just once. Around 8% of the sample is in the top ten clones.

The paper as a whole reports these results and caveats: Of the vaccine-specific clones in convalescent patients, 304 of 307, or nearly all, reacted only to SARS-CoV-2 spike and did not cross-react with common cold coronaviruses. The median count of SARS-CoV-2-reactive clonotypes went up from approximately 22 after infection to 30 to 40 after vaccination, although the change was not significant. Relatively few convalescent patients were included in the study, and early timepoints after natural infection were not analyzed. In convalescent patients, a median around 86% of post-vaccine SARS-CoV-2-reactive clones were detected only after vaccination, suggesting vaccine-specific priming.

Reading the label with the study, this specimen's treatment or condition is: approximately 10-day PBMC culture with coronavirus spike peptide pools or control peptides (ViraFEST assay). To expand antigen-specific T cells with peptide pools and then pick out the expanded clonotypes through TCR sequencing, the study relied on the ViraFEST assay. The positive SARS-CoV-2 PCR tests of the convalescent patients were dated from March to December 2020, before the Alpha, Beta and Delta variants emerged in the United States. Each well held around 2 million PBMCs cultured in IMDM containing around 5.1% human AB serum and roughly 10 IU/ml IL-2, with 9 to 10 ug/ml peptide pools added. Half of the culture medium was replaced with fresh IL-2-containing medium on days 3 and 7. Once the cells had been in culture for about 10 days, the EasySep CD4+ T cell isolation kit was used to isolate CD4+ T cells by negative selection. PBMCs were separated from whole blood using Ficoll-Paque Plus gradient centrifugation and then either used fresh or cryopreserved at -140C. Culture conditions were generally each tested in triplicate wells.

The source is a human donor who had recovered from COVID-19. Specimen: CD4+ T cells from blood, cultured in vitro.

The CDR3 protein is CASTRGGNTGELFF. The DNA sequence is as follows: TGTGCCAGTACCCGAGGGGGGAACACCGGGGAGCTGTTTTTT. Recombination joined TRBV19 with TRBJ2-2, with TRBD1 as a weak D call on 6 bases. According to the germline V gene (reference sequence), CDR1 reads LNHDA and CDR2 reads SQIVND. Trimming takes 7 bases from V and 1 base from J, and the germline ends sit 10 bases apart. Reading from cysteine to phenylalanine, the CDR3 counts 14 amino acids. The sequence is cut down to CDR3 DNA, 42 bases in frame from base 1.